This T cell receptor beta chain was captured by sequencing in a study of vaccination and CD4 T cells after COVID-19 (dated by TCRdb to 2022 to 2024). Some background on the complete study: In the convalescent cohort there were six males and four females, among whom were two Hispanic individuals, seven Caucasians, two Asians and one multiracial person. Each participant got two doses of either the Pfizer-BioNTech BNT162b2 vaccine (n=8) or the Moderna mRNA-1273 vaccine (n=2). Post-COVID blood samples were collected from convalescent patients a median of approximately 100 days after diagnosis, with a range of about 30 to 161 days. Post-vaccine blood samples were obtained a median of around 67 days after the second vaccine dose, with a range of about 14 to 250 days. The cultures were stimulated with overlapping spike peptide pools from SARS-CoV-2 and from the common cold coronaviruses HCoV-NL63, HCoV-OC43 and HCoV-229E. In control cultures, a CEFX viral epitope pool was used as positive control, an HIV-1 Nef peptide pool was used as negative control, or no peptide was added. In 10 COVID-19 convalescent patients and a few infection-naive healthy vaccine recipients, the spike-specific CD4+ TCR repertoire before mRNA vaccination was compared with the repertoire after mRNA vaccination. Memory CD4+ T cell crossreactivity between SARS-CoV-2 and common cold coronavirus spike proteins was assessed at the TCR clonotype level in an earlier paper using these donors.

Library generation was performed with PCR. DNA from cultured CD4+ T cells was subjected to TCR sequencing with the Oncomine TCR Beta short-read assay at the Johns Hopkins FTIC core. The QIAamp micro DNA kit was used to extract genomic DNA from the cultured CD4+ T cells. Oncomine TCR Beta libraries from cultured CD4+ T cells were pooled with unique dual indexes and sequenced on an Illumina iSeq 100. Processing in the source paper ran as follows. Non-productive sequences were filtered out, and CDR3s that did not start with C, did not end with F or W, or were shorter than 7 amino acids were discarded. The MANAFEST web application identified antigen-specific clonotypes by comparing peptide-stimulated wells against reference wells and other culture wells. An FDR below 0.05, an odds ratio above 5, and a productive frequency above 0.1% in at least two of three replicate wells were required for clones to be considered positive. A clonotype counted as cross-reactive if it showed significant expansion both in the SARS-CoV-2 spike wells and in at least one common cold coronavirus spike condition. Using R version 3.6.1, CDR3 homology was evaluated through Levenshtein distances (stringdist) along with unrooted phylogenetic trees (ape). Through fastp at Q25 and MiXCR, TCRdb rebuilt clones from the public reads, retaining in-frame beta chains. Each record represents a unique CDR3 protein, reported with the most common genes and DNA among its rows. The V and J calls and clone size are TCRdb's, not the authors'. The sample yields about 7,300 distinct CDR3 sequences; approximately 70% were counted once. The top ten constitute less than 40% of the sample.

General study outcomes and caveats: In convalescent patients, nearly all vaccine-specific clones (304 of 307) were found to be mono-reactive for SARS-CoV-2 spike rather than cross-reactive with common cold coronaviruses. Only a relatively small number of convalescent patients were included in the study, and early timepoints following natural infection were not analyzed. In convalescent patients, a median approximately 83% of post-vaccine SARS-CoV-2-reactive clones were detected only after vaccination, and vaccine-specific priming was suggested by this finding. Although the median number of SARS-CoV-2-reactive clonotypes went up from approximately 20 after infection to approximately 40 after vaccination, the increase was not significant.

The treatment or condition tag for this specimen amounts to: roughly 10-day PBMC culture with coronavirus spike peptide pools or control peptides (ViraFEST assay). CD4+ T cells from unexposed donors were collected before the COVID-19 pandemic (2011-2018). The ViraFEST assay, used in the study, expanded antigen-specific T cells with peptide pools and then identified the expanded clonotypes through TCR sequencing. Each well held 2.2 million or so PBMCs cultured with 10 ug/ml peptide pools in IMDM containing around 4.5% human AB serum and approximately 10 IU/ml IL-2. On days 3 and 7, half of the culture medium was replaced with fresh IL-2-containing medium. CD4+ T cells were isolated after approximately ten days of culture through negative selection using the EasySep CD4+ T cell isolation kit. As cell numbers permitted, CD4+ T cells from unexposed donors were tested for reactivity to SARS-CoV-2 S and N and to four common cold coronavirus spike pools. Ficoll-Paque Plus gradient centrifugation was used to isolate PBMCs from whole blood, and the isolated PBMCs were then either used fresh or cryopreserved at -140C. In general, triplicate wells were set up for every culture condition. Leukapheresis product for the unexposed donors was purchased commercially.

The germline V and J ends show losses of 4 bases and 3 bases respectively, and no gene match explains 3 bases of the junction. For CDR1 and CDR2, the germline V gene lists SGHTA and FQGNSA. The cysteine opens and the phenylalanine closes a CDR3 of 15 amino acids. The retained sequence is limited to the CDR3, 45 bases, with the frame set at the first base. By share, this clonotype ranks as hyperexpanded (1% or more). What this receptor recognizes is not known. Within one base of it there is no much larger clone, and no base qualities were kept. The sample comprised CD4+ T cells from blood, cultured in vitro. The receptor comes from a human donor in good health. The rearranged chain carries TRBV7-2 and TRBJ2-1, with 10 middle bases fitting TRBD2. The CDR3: CASSSAGGSYNEQFF. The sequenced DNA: TGTGCCAGCAGCTCAGCGGGGGGGAGCTACAATGAGCAGTTCTTC. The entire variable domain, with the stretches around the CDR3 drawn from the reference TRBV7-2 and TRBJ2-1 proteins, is GAGVSQSPSNKVTEKGKDVELRCDPISGHTALYWYRQSLGQGLEFLIYFQGNSAPDKSGLPSDRFSAERTGGSVSTLTIQRTQQEDSAVYLCASSSAGGSYNEQFFGPGTRLTVL.